This is a list of T cell receptor beta chains from one sample in a study of breast tumors, draining lymph nodes, adjacent tissues. MiXCR, run by TCRdb on the multiplex PCR reads, gives a single entry per CDR3 protein. Found here are under 300,000 distinct CDR3 sequences, less than 35% of them singletons; the top ten hold 3.6%. Sequencing input: axillary lymph node tissue. The receptors derive from a female donor with breast cancer. Some clones in this sample may be carry-over from other donors' samples. Each CDR3 is given with its conserved first and last residue. Fields, in order: clone size, V gene, J gene, D gene, CDR3 protein, CDR3 DNA. The D gene is left open where the match is weak. Part of the rows lack a size; the others show once, few, many or a class for expanded clones.

abundance: many; v_gene: TRBV20-1; j_gene: TRBJ2-7; d_gene: TRBD2; CDR3aa: CSARAGHGTKQYF; CDR3nt: TGCAGTGCTAGAGCGGGTCACGGGACTAAGCAGTACTTC
abundance: many; v_gene: TRBV24-1; j_gene: TRBJ2-7; d_gene: .; CDR3aa: CATSDPSDEQYF; CDR3nt: TGTGCCACCAGTGATCCGAGTGACGAGCAGTACTTC
abundance: .; v_gene: TRBV15; j_gene: TRBJ1-6; d_gene: TRBD1; CDR3aa: CATSRGTGSYNSPLHF; CDR3nt: TGTGCCACCAGCAGAGGGACAGGGAGCTATAATTCACCCCTCCACTTT
abundance: .; v_gene: TRBV6-2/TRBV6-3; j_gene: TRBJ2-1; d_gene: TRBD1; CDR3aa: CASSYAGTDYNEQFF; CDR3nt: TGTGCCAGCAGTTACGCCGGGACAGATTACAATGAGCAGTTCTTC
abundance: .; v_gene: TRBV5-1; j_gene: TRBJ1-5; d_gene: .; CDR3aa: CASSASGTGQETQHF; CDR3nt: TGCGCCAGCAGCGCATCCGGGACGGGCCAAGAGACCCAGCATTTT
abundance: .; v_gene: TRBV9; j_gene: TRBJ1-3; d_gene: .; CDR3aa: CASSVASVGAGNTIYF; CDR3nt: TGTGCCAGCAGCGTAGCATCTGTGGGCGCGGGTAACACCATATATTTT
abundance: .; v_gene: TRBV4-1; j_gene: TRBJ2-7; d_gene: .; CDR3aa: CASSPSDSAGSSYEQYF; CDR3nt: TGCGCCAGCAGCCCCTCAGACTCGGCAGGGAGTTCTTACGAGCAGTACTTC
abundance: .; v_gene: TRBV29-1; j_gene: TRBJ2-2; d_gene: .; CDR3aa: CSLEGPDTGELFF; CDR3nt: TGCAGCTTAGAGGGGCCAGACACCGGGGAGCTGTTTTTT
abundance: many; v_gene: TRBV20-1; j_gene: TRBJ1-3; d_gene: TRBD1; CDR3aa: CSASPGQASGNTIYF; CDR3nt: TGCAGTGCTAGCCCTGGACAGGCCTCTGGAAACACCATATATTTT
abundance: .; v_gene: TRBV6-6; j_gene: TRBJ2-5; d_gene: TRBD1; CDR3aa: CASSRPGQEGETQYF; CDR3nt: TGTGCCAGCAGCCGCCCGGGACAGGAGGGAGAGACCCAGTACTTC
abundance: many; v_gene: TRBV7-2; j_gene: TRBJ2-3; d_gene: .; CDR3aa: CASSLADSYTDTQYF; CDR3nt: TGTGCCAGCAGCTTAGCGGACTCATACACAGATACGCAGTATTTT
abundance: many; v_gene: TRBV24-1; j_gene: TRBJ2-6; d_gene: .; CDR3aa: CATSDPNSGANVLTF; CDR3nt: TGTGCCACCAGTGATCCTAATTCTGGGGCCAACGTCCTGACTTTC
abundance: many; v_gene: TRBV6-5; j_gene: TRBJ2-2; d_gene: .; CDR3aa: CASRRTLGTGELFF; CDR3nt: TGTGCCAGCAGGAGAACGCTTGGCACCGGGGAGCTGTTTTTT
abundance: once; v_gene: TRBV2; j_gene: TRBJ1-6; d_gene: TRBD1; CDR3aa: CASREQGGPNSPLHF; CDR3nt: TGTGCCAGCAGGGAACAGGGGGGACCTAATTCACCCCTCCACTTT
abundance: many; v_gene: TRBV2; j_gene: TRBJ1-6; d_gene: TRBD1; CDR3aa: CASRIGQGGSPLHF; CDR3nt: TGTGCCAGCAGGATCGGACAGGGGGGTTCACCCCTCCACTTT
abundance: many; v_gene: TRBV19; j_gene: TRBJ1-5; d_gene: .; CDR3aa: CASSISSNQPQHF; CDR3nt: TGTGCCAGTAGTATCTCTAGCAATCAGCCCCAGCATTTT
abundance: .; v_gene: TRBV7-9; j_gene: TRBJ1-4; d_gene: .; CDR3aa: CASSIWDGNEKLFF; CDR3nt: TGTGCCAGCAGCATTTGGGATGGGAATGAAAAACTGTTTTTT
abundance: few; v_gene: TRBV2; j_gene: TRBJ1-1; d_gene: TRBD1; CDR3aa: CASNEGQMNTEAFF; CDR3nt: TGTGCCAGCAACGAGGGACAGATGAACACTGAAGCTTTCTTT
abundance: .; v_gene: TRBV2; j_gene: TRBJ2-5; d_gene: .; CDR3aa: CASSLSGFWIETQYF; CDR3nt: TGTGCCAGCAGTTTATCAGGATTTTGGATAGAGACCCAGTACTTC
abundance: .; v_gene: TRBV15; j_gene: TRBJ1-2; d_gene: .; CDR3aa: CATSSQETGFSGYTF; CDR3nt: TGTGCCACCAGCAGCCAGGAAACAGGGTTCTCGGGCTACACCTTC
abundance: few; v_gene: TRBV18; j_gene: TRBJ2-3; d_gene: .; CDR3aa: CASSPPRVTGTDTQYF; CDR3nt: TGTGCCAGCTCACCACCGAGGGTGACAGGCACAGATACGCAGTATTTT
abundance: many; v_gene: TRBV4-1; j_gene: TRBJ1-2; d_gene: TRBD1; CDR3aa: CASSQAQGRDYYGYTF; CDR3nt: TGCGCCAGCAGCCAAGCACAGGGGAGAGACTACTATGGCTACACCTTC
abundance: .; v_gene: TRBV28; j_gene: TRBJ1-2; d_gene: .; CDR3aa: CASSLVRDGYTF; CDR3nt: TGTGCCAGCAGTTTGGTCAGGGATGGCTACACCTTC
abundance: many; v_gene: TRBV15; j_gene: TRBJ2-3; d_gene: .; CDR3aa: CATSINLGTQYF; CDR3nt: TGTGCCACCAGCATCAACTTGGGTACGCAGTATTTT
abundance: few; v_gene: TRBV12-3/TRBV12-4; j_gene: TRBJ2-7; d_gene: TRBD2; CDR3aa: CASSSLAGAYEQYF; CDR3nt: TGTGCCAGCAGCAGCCTAGCGGGGGCCTACGAGCAGTACTTC
abundance: .; v_gene: TRBV15; j_gene: TRBJ2-2; d_gene: TRBD1; CDR3aa: CATSKTGSTGELFF; CDR3nt: TGTGCCACCAGCAAGACAGGGAGCACCGGGGAGCTGTTTTTT
abundance: few; v_gene: TRBV6-5; j_gene: TRBJ2-1; d_gene: .; CDR3aa: CASSYLDEQFF; CDR3nt: TGTGCCAGCAGTTACTTGGATGAGCAGTTCTTC
abundance: many; v_gene: TRBV7-2; j_gene: TRBJ2-1; d_gene: .; CDR3aa: CASSLGVGGEQFF; CDR3nt: TGTGCCAGCAGCTTAGGGGTGGGTGGTGAGCAGTTCTTC
abundance: .; v_gene: TRBV2; j_gene: TRBJ2-7; d_gene: TRBD2; CDR3aa: CASRGSGNYEQYF; CDR3nt: TGTGCCAGCAGAGGTAGCGGGAACTACGAGCAGTACTTC
abundance: .; v_gene: TRBV15; j_gene: TRBJ2-3; d_gene: .; CDR3aa: CATSRQRDTQYF; CDR3nt: TGTGCCACCAGCAGACAGAGAGATACGCAGTATTTT
abundance: many; v_gene: TRBV2; j_gene: TRBJ1-2; d_gene: TRBD1; CDR3aa: CATSDRRAYGYTF; CDR3nt: TGTGCCACCTCGGACAGGCGGGCGTATGGCTACACCTTC
abundance: many; v_gene: TRBV10-3; j_gene: TRBJ2-5; d_gene: .; CDR3aa: CAIRGSQETQYF; CDR3nt: TGTGCCATCAGGGGCAGCCAAGAGACCCAGTACTTC
abundance: .; v_gene: TRBV27; j_gene: TRBJ2-2; d_gene: TRBD2; CDR3aa: CASSMTSPPGELFF; CDR3nt: TGTGCCAGCAGTATGACTAGCCCGCCCGGGGAGCTGTTTTTT
abundance: .; v_gene: TRBV5-1; j_gene: TRBJ2-1; d_gene: TRBD1; CDR3aa: CASSFGQGGEQFF; CDR3nt: TGCGCCAGCAGCTTCGGACAGGGGGGAGAGCAGTTCTTC
abundance: many; v_gene: TRBV12-3/TRBV12-4; j_gene: TRBJ2-2; d_gene: TRBD1; CDR3aa: CASSSGQGENTGELFF; CDR3nt: TGTGCCAGCAGTTCGGGACAGGGCGAGAACACCGGGGAGCTGTTTTTT
abundance: many; v_gene: TRBV11-1; j_gene: TRBJ2-2; d_gene: TRBD2; CDR3aa: CASSLLAGGAGELFF; CDR3nt: TGTGCCAGCAGCTTATTGGCGGGAGGAGCCGGGGAGCTGTTTTTT
abundance: once; v_gene: TRBV11-2; j_gene: TRBJ2-5; d_gene: TRBD1; CDR3aa: CASTLAGGQETQYF; CDR3nt: TGTGCCAGCACCTTGGCAGGGGGCCAAGAGACCCAGTACTTC
abundance: .; v_gene: TRBV7-3; j_gene: TRBJ1-5; d_gene: .; CDR3aa: CASSLGQGLGDTGGYSNQPQHF; CDR3nt: TGTGCCAGCAGCTTAGGGCAGGGATTGGGGGACACCGGTGGATATAGCAATCAGCCCCAGCATTTT
abundance: many; v_gene: TRBV2; j_gene: TRBJ1-6; d_gene: .; CDR3aa: CASSRNRVGDSPLHF; CDR3nt: TGTGCCAGCAGTCGTAACAGGGTAGGGGATTCACCCCTCCACTTT
abundance: many; v_gene: TRBV15; j_gene: TRBJ1-3; d_gene: TRBD1; CDR3aa: CATSRNRGLSSGNTIYF; CDR3nt: TGTGCCACCAGCAGAAACAGGGGGCTTAGCTCTGGAAACACCATATATTTT
abundance: .; v_gene: TRBV5-6; j_gene: TRBJ1-5; d_gene: .; CDR3aa: CASSLVCRRLYSNQPQHF; CDR3nt: TGTGCCAGCAGCTTGGTATGTCGGCGGCTTTATAGCAATCAGCCCCAGCATTTT
abundance: many; v_gene: TRBV25-1; j_gene: TRBJ1-5; d_gene: .; CDR3aa: CASSEYEQPQHF; CDR3nt: TGTGCCAGCAGTGAATATGAACAGCCCCAGCATTTT
abundance: .; v_gene: TRBV5-1; j_gene: TRBJ2-2; d_gene: TRBD2; CDR3aa: CASSIGTSGPNTGELFF; CDR3nt: TGTGCCAGCAGCATCGGGACTAGCGGCCCGAACACCGGGGAGCTGTTTTTT
abundance: many; v_gene: TRBV11-3; j_gene: TRBJ2-3; d_gene: .; CDR3aa: CASSLGTYSTDTQYF; CDR3nt: TGTGCCAGCAGCCTTGGGACATACAGCACAGATACGCAGTATTTT
abundance: once; v_gene: TRBV7-9; j_gene: TRBJ1-6; d_gene: TRBD1; CDR3aa: CASGRTGVNSPLHF; CDR3nt: TGTGCCAGCGGCCGGACAGGGGTTAATTCACCCCTCCACTTT
abundance: many; v_gene: TRBV7-2; j_gene: TRBJ2-2; d_gene: .; CDR3aa: CASSLSRGELFF; CDR3nt: TGTGCCAGCAGCTTGTCCAGGGGGGAGCTGTTTTTT
abundance: .; v_gene: TRBV6-1; j_gene: TRBJ2-7; d_gene: TRBD1; CDR3aa: CASTERTGTYEQYF; CDR3nt: TGTGCCAGCACCGAAAGGACAGGGACCTACGAGCAGTACTTC
abundance: many; v_gene: TRBV12-3/TRBV12-4; j_gene: TRBJ2-2; d_gene: .; CDR3aa: CASSPRDTGELFF; CDR3nt: TGTGCCAGCAGCCCCAGGGACACCGGGGAGCTGTTTTTT
abundance: few; v_gene: TRBV14; j_gene: TRBJ2-1; d_gene: TRBD2; CDR3aa: CASSQVLSSGSPEQFF; CDR3nt: TGTGCCAGCAGCCAAGTGTTGTCTAGCGGGTCCCCCGAGCAGTTCTTC
abundance: .; v_gene: TRBV19; j_gene: TRBJ2-6; d_gene: TRBD1; CDR3aa: CTSSLWDRGSGANVLTF; CDR3nt: TGTACCAGTAGTCTATGGGACAGGGGGTCTGGGGCCAACGTCCTGACTTTC
abundance: many; v_gene: TRBV7-8; j_gene: TRBJ1-2; d_gene: TRBD1; CDR3aa: CASSPAETGAYGYPF; CDR3nt: TGTGCCAGCAGCCCAGCAGAGACAGGGGCCTATGGCTACCCCTTC
abundance: many; v_gene: TRBV19; j_gene: TRBJ1-4; d_gene: TRBD1; CDR3aa: CASSELGQGVHNEKLFF; CDR3nt: TGTGCCAGTAGCGAATTGGGACAGGGGGTTCATAATGAAAAACTGTTTTTT